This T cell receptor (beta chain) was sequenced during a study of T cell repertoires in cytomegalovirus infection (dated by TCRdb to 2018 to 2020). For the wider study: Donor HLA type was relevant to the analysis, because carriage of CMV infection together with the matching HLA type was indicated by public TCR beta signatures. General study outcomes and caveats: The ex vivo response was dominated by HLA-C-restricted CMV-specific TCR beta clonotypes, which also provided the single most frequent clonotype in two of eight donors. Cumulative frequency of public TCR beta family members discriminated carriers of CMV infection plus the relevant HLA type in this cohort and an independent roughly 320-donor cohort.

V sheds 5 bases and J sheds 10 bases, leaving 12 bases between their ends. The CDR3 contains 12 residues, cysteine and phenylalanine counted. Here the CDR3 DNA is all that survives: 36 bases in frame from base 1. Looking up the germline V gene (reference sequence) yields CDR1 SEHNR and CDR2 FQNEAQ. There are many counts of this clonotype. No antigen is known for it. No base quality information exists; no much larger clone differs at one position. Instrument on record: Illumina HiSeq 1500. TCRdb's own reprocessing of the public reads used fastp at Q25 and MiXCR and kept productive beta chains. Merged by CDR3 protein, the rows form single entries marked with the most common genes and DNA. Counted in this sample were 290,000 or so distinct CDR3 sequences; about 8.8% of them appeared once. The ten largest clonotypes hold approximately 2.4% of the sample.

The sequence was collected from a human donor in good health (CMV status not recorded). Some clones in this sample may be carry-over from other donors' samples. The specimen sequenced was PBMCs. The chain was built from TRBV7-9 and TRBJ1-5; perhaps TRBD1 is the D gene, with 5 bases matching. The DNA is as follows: TGTGCCAGCAGCGACGCAGGGAGCCCCCAGCATTTT. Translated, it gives CASSDAGSPQHF.